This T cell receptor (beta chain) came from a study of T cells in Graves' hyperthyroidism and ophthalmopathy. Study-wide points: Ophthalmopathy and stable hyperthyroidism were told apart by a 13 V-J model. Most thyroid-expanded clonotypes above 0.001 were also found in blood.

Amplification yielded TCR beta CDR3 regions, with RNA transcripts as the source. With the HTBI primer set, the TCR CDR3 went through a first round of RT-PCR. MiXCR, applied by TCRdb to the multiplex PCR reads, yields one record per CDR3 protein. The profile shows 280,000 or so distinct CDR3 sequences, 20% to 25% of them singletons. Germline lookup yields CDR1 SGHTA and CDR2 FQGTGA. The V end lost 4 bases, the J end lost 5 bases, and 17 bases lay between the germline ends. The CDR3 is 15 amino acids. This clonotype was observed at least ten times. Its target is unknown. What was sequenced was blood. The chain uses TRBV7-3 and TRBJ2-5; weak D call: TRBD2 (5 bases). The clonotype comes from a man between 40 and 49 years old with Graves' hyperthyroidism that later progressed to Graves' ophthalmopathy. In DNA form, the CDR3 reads TGTGCCAGCAGCTCCGCCGCGGGCGGTCTGGAGACCCAGTACTTC. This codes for CASSSAAGGLETQYF.